This T cell receptor beta chain was recorded in a study of technical replicates of blood from a few donors. Generated by immunoSEQ multiplex PCR, the TCRdb table keeps only in-frame clones and is missing some. The sample includes 95,000 to 100,000 clones, roughly 95% of them seen just once. Trimming removed 4 bases at V and 2 bases at J, with 13 bases between. This CDR3 contains 14 residues. Germline V lookup: CDR1 SGDLS, CDR2 YYNGEE. Input material: T cells isolated from PBMCs. The TCR was taken from a human donor in good health. J is TRBJ2-7 and V is TRBV9, with D tentatively TRBD1 (5 bases). DNA for the CDR3: TGTGCCAGCAGCTCTACTGACAGAACCTACGAGCAGTACTTC. Its translation: CASSSTDRTYEQYF.